A selection of T cell receptor beta chains follows, all from one sample in a study of blood T cell repertoires in COVID-19. TCRdb keeps only in-frame clones here, not all; method: immunoSEQ multiplex PCR. The table records some 170,000 clones, 80% to 90% of them present only once. Sequencing was performed on PBMCs or T cells enriched from blood (not recorded which). The receptors derive from a man aged 50 to 60 who had recovered from COVID-19. CDR3s include the opening cysteine and the closing phenylalanine or tryptophan. A D gene is named only where the DNA matches it firmly. Some rows mark clone size as missing; the rest say once, few, many or name a class of expanded clone.

TRBV7-9	TRBD2	TRBJ2-1	once	16	CASSPIGVAGKSEQFF	TGTGCCAGCAGCCCTATCGGGGTAGCGGGGAAATCTGAGCAGTTCTTC
TRBV20-1	-	TRBJ2-7	-	11	CSWTSSYEQYF	TGCAGTTGGACTTCCTCCTACGAGCAGTACTTC
TRBV18	-	TRBJ1-1	-	14	CASSPGQSYTEAFF	TGTGCCAGCTCACCAGGGCAGTCGTACACTGAAGCTTTCTTT
TRBV5-4	TRBD2	TRBJ2-1	-	17	CASSPTSGGPAYNEQFF	TGTGCCAGCAGTCCAACTAGCGGGGGGCCCGCCTACAATGAGCAGTTCTTC
TRBV9	-	TRBJ2-1	-	15	CASSVNLGGINEQFF	TGTGCCAGCAGCGTAAACCTCGGGGGAATTAATGAGCAGTTCTTC
TRBV1	-	TRBJ2-7	-	16	CTSRQRGWGTPYEQYF	TGCACCAGCAGACAAAGGGGGTGGGGAACCCCCTACGAGCAGTACTTC
TRBV5-4	-	TRBJ1-1	-	17	CASSLKVLRGQNTEAFF	TGTGCCAGCAGCTTAAAAGTGTTAAGGGGACAGAACACTGAAGCTTTCTTT
TRBV19	-	TRBJ1-1	-	13	CASRSGGWTEAFF	TGTGCCAGTAGGTCGGGGGGATGGACTGAAGCTTTCTTT
TRBV19	-	TRBJ1-6	-	14	CASSVQDSNSPLHF	TGTGCCAGTAGTGTACAGGATTCCAATTCACCCCTCCACTTT
TRBV7-2	TRBD2	TRBJ2-1	-	15	CASSLEAGGSNEQFF	TGTGCCAGCAGCTTAGAAGCGGGGGGATCAAATGAGCAGTTCTTC
TRBV19	-	TRBJ1-1	many	15	CASSPAPPRATEAFF	TGTGCCAGTAGTCCGGCCCCGCCGAGGGCCACTGAAGCTTTCTTT
TRBV5-1	TRBD1	TRBJ1-4	-	14	CASSFGQGGEKLFF	TGCGCCAGCAGCTTCGGACAGGGAGGCGAAAAACTGTTTTTT
TRBV4-2	-	TRBJ2-2	once	15	CASSRAKAASGELFF	TGTGCCAGCAGCCGCGCCAAGGCGGCGTCGGGGGAGCTGTTTTTT
TRBV2	TRBD1	TRBJ2-3	-	15	CASSLTGLRTDTQYF	TGTGCCAGCAGCCTGACAGGGCTGCGCACAGATACGCAGTATTTT
TRBV3-1/TRBV3-2	-	TRBJ1-6	-	16	CASSQDGYRKNSPLHF	TGTGCCAGCAGCCAAGATGGGTACAGAAAAAATTCACCCCTCCACTTT
TRBV6-2/TRBV6-3	TRBD1	TRBJ1-5	-	15	CASSDLGQGNQPQHF	TGTGCCAGCAGCGACCTAGGACAGGGCAATCAGCCCCAGCATTTT
TRBV12-5	-	TRBJ2-3	once	13	CASGPRLGDTQYF	TGTGCTAGTGGTCCCAGGTTGGGAGATACGCAGTATTTT
TRBV5-1	-	TRBJ1-2	few	13	CASSLEGANGYTF	TGCGCCAGCAGCTTGGAAGGGGCCAATGGCTACACCTTC
TRBV6-5	TRBD2	TRBJ2-5	-	16	CASSYSGLAGSETQYF	TGTGCCAGCAGTTACTCCGGACTAGCGGGGAGTGAGACCCAGTACTTC
TRBV12-5	-	TRBJ2-3	-	14	CATGRGPRTDTQYF	TGTGCTACGGGGCGGGGGCCCCGCACAGATACGCAGTATTTT
TRBV7-2	-	TRBJ2-2	-	17	CASSLVLLAEPHGELFF	TGTGCCAGCAGCTTAGTACTGCTCGCGGAACCCCACGGGGAGCTGTTTTTT
TRBV5-1	-	TRBJ2-1	-	16	CASSLTSGGSYNEQFF	TGCGCCAGCAGCTTGACCAGCGGCGGCTCCTACAATGAGCAGTTCTTC
TRBV29-1	TRBD1	TRBJ2-1	once	13	CSVRTGAFDEQFF	TGCAGCGTTCGGACAGGAGCGTTCGATGAGCAGTTCTTC
TRBV6-5	TRBD1	TRBJ1-2	-	14	CASRDRTGRYGYTF	TGTGCCAGCAGAGACCGGACAGGGCGGTATGGCTACACCTTC
TRBV28	TRBD1	TRBJ1-2	once	13	CASIVDRGRGYTF	TGTGCCAGTATAGTTGACAGGGGACGAGGCTACACCTTC
TRBV28	TRBD1	TRBJ1-6	-	19	CASSPLGQGGSSYNSPLHF	TGTGCCAGCAGTCCACTGGGACAGGGGGGGAGCTCCTATAATTCACCCCTCCACTTT
TRBV20-1	-	TRBJ1-5	-	13	CSASGDIHQPQHF	TGCAGTGCTAGTGGGGACATTCATCAGCCCCAGCATTTT
TRBV30	-	TRBJ2-5	-	16	CAWSVGSGGNFETQYF	TGTGCCTGGAGTGTTGGTTCGGGGGGCAATTTCGAGACCCAGTACTTC
TRBV30	TRBD2	TRBJ2-7	-	11	CAGGTGGEQYF	TGTGCCGGGGGGACGGGGGGCGAGCAGTACTTC